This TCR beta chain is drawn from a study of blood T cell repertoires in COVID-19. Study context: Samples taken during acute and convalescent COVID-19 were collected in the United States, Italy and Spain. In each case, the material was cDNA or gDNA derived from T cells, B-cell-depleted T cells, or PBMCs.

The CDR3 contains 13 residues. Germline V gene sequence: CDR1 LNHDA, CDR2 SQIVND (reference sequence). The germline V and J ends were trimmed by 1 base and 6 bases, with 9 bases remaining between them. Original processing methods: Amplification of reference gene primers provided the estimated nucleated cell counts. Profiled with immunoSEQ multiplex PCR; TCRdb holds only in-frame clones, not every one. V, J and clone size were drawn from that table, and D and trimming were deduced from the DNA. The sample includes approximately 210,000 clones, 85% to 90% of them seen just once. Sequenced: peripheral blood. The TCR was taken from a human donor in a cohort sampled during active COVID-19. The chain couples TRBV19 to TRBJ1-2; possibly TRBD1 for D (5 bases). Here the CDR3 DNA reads TGTGCCAGTAGTATAGTCACAGGTGATGGCTACACCTTC. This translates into CASSIVTGDGYTF.